What follows are 2 T cell receptor beta chains derived from one specimen sequenced in a study of spatial heterogeneity in lung cancer (dated by TCRdb to about 2019). What this sample's time point label stands for: sample taken at primary tumor resection. For TCR sequencing, whole RNA was extracted from tumor and nontumor lung tissue, or from cryopreserved PBMC samples, and no cell sorting was done. Library prep was done by 5' RACE. The reads were generated on a NextSeq 500. TCRdb cleaned the public reads at Q25 with fastp, built clones with MiXCR and kept in-frame beta chains. Entries are consolidated by CDR3 protein sequence, retaining the most common genes and DNA. The sample records roughly 40,000 distinct CDR3 sequences, 6% to 7% of which are singletons. Jointly, the top ten make up around 43% of the sample. Specimen: PBMCs, collected at surgery. All receptors come from a female donor with early-stage non-small cell lung cancer.

There are a few counts of this clonotype. This sequence joins TRBV5-1 and TRBJ2-5; D is unresolved. The CDR3 length is 14 residues. Between the trimmed V and J ends, which lost 4 bases and 2 bases, there was a span of 12 bases. Per germline, CDR1 SGHRS and CDR2 YFSETQ. CDR3 protein: CASSRWAEQETQYF. CDR3 nucleotides: TGCGCCAGCAGCCGCTGGGCGGAGCAAGAGACCCAGTACTTC.

A few counts support this clonotype. The rearrangement links TRBV10-1 to TRBJ1-1; no clear D. Deletions cut 10 bases from V and 0 bases from J, with 12 bases between. There are 13 residues in the CDR3. Germline assignment: CDR1 WNHNN and CDR2 SYGVQD (reference sequence). This chain's CDR3 is CAIALRVNTEAFF. In DNA form, the CDR3 reads TGCGCCATCGCTTTACGTGTGAACACTGAAGCTTTCTTT.